The 11 T cell receptor beta chains below all came from one sample that was sequenced in a study of ipilimumab plus nivolumab after autologous stem cell transplantation. Sequencing was performed with immunoSEQ multiplex PCR; in TCRdb, only in-frame clones are kept and a portion is missing. Among approximately 20,000 clones listed, around 74% were seen once. The material sequenced was PBMCs, taken in a trial of ipilimumab plus nivolumab as post-transplant consolidation. All receptors come from a male donor with diffuse large B-cell lymphoma.

V and J are TRBV7-3 and TRBJ2-2, with D possibly being TRBD1 (5 bases). The germline gives CDR1 SGHTA, CDR2 FQGTGA. This CDR3 region has 13 residues. The germline V and J ends were trimmed by 4 bases and 5 bases, with 8 bases remaining between them. The CDR3 region has the DNA TGTGCCAGCAGCTCCCCAGGGACCGGGGAGCTGTTTTTT. This sequence encodes CASSSPGTGELFF. The variable domain in full, completed from reference TRBV7-3 and TRBJ2-2, reads GAGVSQTPSNKVTEKGKYVELRCDPISGHTALYWYRQSLGQGPEFLIYFQGTGAADDSGLPNDRFFAVRPEGSVSTLKIQRTERGDSAVYLCASSSPGTGELFFGEGSRLTVL.

The V and J genes are TRBV7-2 and TRBJ1-2, with D possibly TRBD1 on 6 matching bases. V lost 1 base, J lost 3 bases, and 18 bases lay in between. CDR1 is SGHTA, CDR2 FQGNSA, per germline. The CDR3 runs 17 residues. The CDR3 spells CASSLGGFAGADYGYTF. The CDR3 DNA reads TGTGCCAGCAGCTTAGGAGGTTTTGCGGGGGCCGACTATGGCTACACCTTC.

V and J are TRBV7-9 and TRBJ1-1; D not resolved. CDR1 and CDR2 from the germline V gene are SEHNR and FQNEAQ (reference sequence). CDR3 length: 16 amino acids. Trimming stripped 1 base from V and 4 bases from J, with 16 bases between. The CDR3 coding sequence is TGTGCCAGCAGCTTAGGAACGGGAAATGGGTTCACTGAAGCTTTCTTT. Its protein is CASSLGTGNGFTEAFF.

This chain joins TRBV7-8 and TRBJ2-3, with D hard to call. Germline CDR1 and CDR2: SGHVS and FQNEAQ. The V end lost 9 bases, the J end lost 2 bases, and 9 bases lay between the germline ends. The CDR3 consists of 12 residues. The CDR3 DNA sequence: TGTGCCAGTCGCGCAGCCACAGATACGCAGTATTTT. It is translated as CASRAATDTQYF.

This CDR3 is CASSLGPNNEQFF. CDR3 coding DNA: TGCGCCAGCAGCTTGGGACCAAACAATGAGCAGTTCTTC. The chain is built from TRBV5-1 and TRBJ2-1; D is unclear. The V end was cut by 0 bases, the J end by 5 bases, with 6 bases between. CDR3 length equals 13 residues. Germline V gene data show CDR1 as SGHRS and CDR2 as YFSETQ.

This clone was observed once. The V call is TRBV5-1, the J call TRBJ2-3; the D gene is possibly TRBD2 (6 bases). The CDR3 extends over 16 amino acids. Germline lookup yields CDR1 SGHRS and CDR2 YFSETQ. V shed 0 bases and J shed 2 bases, with 13 bases lying between them. The CDR3 coding sequence is TGCGCCAGCAGCTTGGCCGATACGGGGGTCACAGATACGCAGTATTTT. This encodes CASSLADTGVTDTQYF.

The chain links TRBV11-3 to TRBJ2-3, with D unresolved. Germline V CDR1 and CDR2: SGHNT, YENEEA. There are 12 residues in the CDR3. The V gene lost 5 bases and the J gene lost 7 bases, with 10 bases spanning the gap. CDR3 amino acids: CASSPYSYTQYF. CDR3 bases: TGTGCCAGCAGCCCTTATTCGTATACGCAGTATTTT.

The chain combines TRBV30 with TRBJ2-3; 10 bases are a match to TRBD1. Germline V gene lookup returns CDR1 GTSNPN and CDR2 SVGIG (reference sequence). J was trimmed by 4 bases and V by 8 bases; bases with no gene match: 3. This CDR3 is built from 12 residues. CDR3 sequence reads: CARQGAADTQYF. CDR3 coding DNA: TGTGCCAGACAGGGGGCCGCAGATACGCAGTATTTT.

The gene calls are TRBV10-1 and TRBJ2-1, with 12 bases aligning to TRBD2. The germline gives CDR1 WNHNN, CDR2 SYGVQD (reference sequence). Trimming at V came to 3 bases and at J to 12 bases, leaving 6 bases not matched to a gene. The CDR3 is 14 residues long. CDR3 residues: CASSDLAGGPVQFF. CDR3 DNA sequence: TGCGCCAGCAGTGACCTAGCGGGAGGGCCAGTGCAGTTCTTC.

The chain employs TRBV15 and TRBJ1-2; 10 bases map to TRBD1. Germline loops: CDR1 LNHNV, CDR2 YYDKDF (reference sequence). With V trimmed by 9 bases and J by 0 bases, 1 base remained unmatched. The CDR3 totals 13 residues. CDR3 DNA sequence: TGTGCCACTGGACAGGGGGCTAACTATGGCTACACCTTC. Translation: CATGQGANYGYTF.

V is TRBV7-8 and J is TRBJ2-1; D remains ambiguous. The germline V gene encodes CDR1 SGHVS and CDR2 FQNEAQ. This CDR3 spans 15 amino acids. V was pared by 1 base and J by 3 bases, with 10 bases between. In DNA, the CDR3 is TGTGCCAGCAGCTTAGATCTACAGAACTACAATGAGCAGTTCTTC. Protein: CASSLDLQNYNEQFF. The variable domain in full, with the rest retrieved from reference TRBV7-8 and TRBJ2-1, is GAGVSQSPRYKVAKRGQDVALRCDPISGHVSLFWYQQALGQGPEFLTYFQNEAQLDKSGLPSDRFFAERPEGSVSTLKIQRTQQEDSAVYLCASSLDLQNYNEQFFGPGTRLTVL.